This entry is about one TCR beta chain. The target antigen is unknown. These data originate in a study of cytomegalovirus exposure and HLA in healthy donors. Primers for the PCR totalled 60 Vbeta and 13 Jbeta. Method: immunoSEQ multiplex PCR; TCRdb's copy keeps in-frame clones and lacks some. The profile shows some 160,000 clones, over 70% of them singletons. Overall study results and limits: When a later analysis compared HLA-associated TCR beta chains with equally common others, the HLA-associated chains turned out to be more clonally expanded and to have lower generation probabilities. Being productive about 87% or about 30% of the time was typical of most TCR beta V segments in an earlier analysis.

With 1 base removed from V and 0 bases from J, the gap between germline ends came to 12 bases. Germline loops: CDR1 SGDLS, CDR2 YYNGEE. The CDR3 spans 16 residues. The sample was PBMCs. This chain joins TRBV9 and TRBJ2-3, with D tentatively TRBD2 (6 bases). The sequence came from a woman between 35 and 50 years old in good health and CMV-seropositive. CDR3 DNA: TGTGCCAGCAGCGTAACGGGAGTCACTAGCACAGATACGCAGTATTTT. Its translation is CASSVTGVTSTDTQYF.